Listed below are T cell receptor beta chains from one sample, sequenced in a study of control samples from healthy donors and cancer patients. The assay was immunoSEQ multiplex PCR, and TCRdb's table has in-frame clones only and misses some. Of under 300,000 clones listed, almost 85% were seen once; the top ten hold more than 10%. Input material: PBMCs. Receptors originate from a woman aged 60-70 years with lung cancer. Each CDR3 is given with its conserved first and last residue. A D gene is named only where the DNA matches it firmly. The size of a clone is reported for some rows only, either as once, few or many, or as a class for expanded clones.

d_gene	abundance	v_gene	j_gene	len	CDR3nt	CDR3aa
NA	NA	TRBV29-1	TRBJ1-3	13	TGCAGCGTGGGACCGAACTCTGGAAACACCATATATTTT	CSVGPNSGNTIYF
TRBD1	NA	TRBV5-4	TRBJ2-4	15	TGTGCCAGCAGCTTGGTAGGACAGGGGGCAAACATTCAGTACTTC	CASSLVGQGANIQYF
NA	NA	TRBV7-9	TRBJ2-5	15	TGTGCCAGCAGCTCTGACACAGGGTACCAAGAGACCCAGTACTTC	CASSSDTGYQETQYF
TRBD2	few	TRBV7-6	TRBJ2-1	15	TGTGCCAGCAGAGCTAGCGGGAGCTCCTACAATGAGCAGTTCTTC	CASRASGSSYNEQFF
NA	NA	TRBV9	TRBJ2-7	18	TGTGCCAGCAGCGGCCGGGACAGACGAGCGGGGGTCTCCTACGAGCAGTACTTC	CASSGRDRRAGVSYEQYF
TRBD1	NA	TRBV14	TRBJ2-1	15	TGTGCCAGCAGCCTGGACAGGGGATTGTACAATGAGCAGTTCTTC	CASSLDRGLYNEQFF
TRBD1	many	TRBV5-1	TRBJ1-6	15	TGCGCCAGCAGCTCGAACGGACAGGGGTGGTCACCCCTCCACTTT	CASSSNGQGWSPLHF
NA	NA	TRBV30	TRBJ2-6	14	TGTGCCTGGAGTATTTCGCCTGGGGCCAACGTCCTGACTTTC	CAWSISPGANVLTF
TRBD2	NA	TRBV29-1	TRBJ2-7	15	TGCAGCGTACGATACAGCGGGGGCCCCTCCTACGAGCAGTACTTC	CSVRYSGGPSYEQYF
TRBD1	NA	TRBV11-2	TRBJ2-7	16	TGTGCCAGCTCCAGGGACAGGGTCCCGATTACCTACGAGCAGTACTTC	CASSRDRVPITYEQYF
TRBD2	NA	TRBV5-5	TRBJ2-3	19	TGTGCCAGCAGCGCCGGACTAGCGGGGGGAAGCCCTTCCACAGATACGCAGTATTTT	CASSAGLAGGSPSTDTQYF
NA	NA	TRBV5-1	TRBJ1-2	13	TGCGCCAGCAGCTTCCAGGGCGGGGATGGCTACACCTTC	CASSFQGGDGYTF